This TCR beta chain was sequenced in a study of response to subunit inactivated influenza vaccine. Overall study findings and caveats: Authors proposed each seasonal influenza vaccination draws in few new T cells.

This clonotype was observed a handful of times. The antigen is undetermined. TCRdb itself ran the RT-PCR reads through MiXCR, one entry per CDR3 protein. Found here are hundreds of thousands of distinct CDR3 sequences, approximately 7.7% of them singletons; the top ten hold 13%. The CDR3 extends over 15 amino acids. CDR1 is SEHNR and CDR2 is FQNEAQ in the germline V gene (reference sequence). Between the trimmed V and J ends, which lost 0 bases and 4 bases, there was a span of 7 bases. This sample comprised PBMCs from blood, obtained less than 30 months after vaccination. The sequence was obtained from a man between 50 and 70 years old who received an inactivated influenza vaccine. The J gene is TRBJ2-6, the V gene TRBV7-9, with D unresolved. The DNA of the CDR3 is TGTGCCAGCAGCTTAGCTGGGATAGGGGCCAACGTCCTGACTTTC. Translated, it gives CASSLAGIGANVLTF. Supplemented by reference TRBV7-9 and TRBJ2-6, the full variable domain reads DTGVSQNPRHKITKRGQNVTFRCDPISEHNRLYWYRQTLGQGPEFLTYFQNEAQLEKSRLLSDRFSAERPKGSFSTLEIQRTEQGDSAMYLCASSLAGIGANVLTFGAGSRLTVL.